This note documents a single TCR beta chain sequence. Antigen unknown. This same CDR3 is encoded by further DNA sequences in the sample. Researchers secured at least one pre-ART and at least two post-ART PBMC samples from each donor. These data are taken from a study of long-term antiretroviral therapy in people with HIV. Study in general: The 2015 immediate-ART recommendation came about a decade after the earliest samples.

Running of the v3.0 immunoSEQ assay took place at survey level. The repertoire was sequenced with immunoSEQ multiplex PCR; TCRdb's copy has only in-frame clones and lacks some. There are 25,000 to 35,000 clones in the sample; roughly 84% occur only once, and 4.5% to 5.5% lies in the top ten. Study-wide results and caveats: An increase in diversity followed ART, yet levels stayed below transplant donor controls.

CDR1 and CDR2 from the germline V gene are MNHEY and SMNVEV (reference sequence). CDR3 length: 15 amino acids. J lost 7 bases, V lost 3 bases, and 7 bases had no gene match. This sequence originates from a woman in her twenties or thirties with HIV. The V gene is TRBV27, the J gene TRBJ1-5; 9 bases align to TRBD1. The sequenced sample was unsorted PBMCs, obtained 0.8 years after starting antiretroviral therapy. This chain's CDR3 is CASSFLGQGSQPQHF. The CDR3 bases are TGTGCCAGCAGTTTTTTAGGACAGGGGTCCCAGCCCCAGCATTTT.